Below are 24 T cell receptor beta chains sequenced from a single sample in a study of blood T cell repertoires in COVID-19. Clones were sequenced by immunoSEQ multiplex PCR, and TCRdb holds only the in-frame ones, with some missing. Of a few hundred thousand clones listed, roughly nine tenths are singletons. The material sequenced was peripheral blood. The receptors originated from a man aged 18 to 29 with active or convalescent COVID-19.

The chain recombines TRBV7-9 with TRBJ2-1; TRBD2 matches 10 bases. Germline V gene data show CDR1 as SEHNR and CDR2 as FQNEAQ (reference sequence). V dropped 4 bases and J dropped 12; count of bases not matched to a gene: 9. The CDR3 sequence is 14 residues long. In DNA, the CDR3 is TGTGCCAGCAGCTACCCTAGCGGGGGCCTTGCGCAGTTCTTC. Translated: CASSYPSGGLAQFF.

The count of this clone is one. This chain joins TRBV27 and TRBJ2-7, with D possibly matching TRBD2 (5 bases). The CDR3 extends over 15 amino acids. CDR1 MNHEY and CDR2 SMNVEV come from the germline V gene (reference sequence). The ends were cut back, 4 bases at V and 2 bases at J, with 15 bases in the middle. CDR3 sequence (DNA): TGTGCCAGCAGTTATACTCAGCGGCGCCCCTACGAGCAGTACTTC. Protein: CASSYTQRRPYEQYF.

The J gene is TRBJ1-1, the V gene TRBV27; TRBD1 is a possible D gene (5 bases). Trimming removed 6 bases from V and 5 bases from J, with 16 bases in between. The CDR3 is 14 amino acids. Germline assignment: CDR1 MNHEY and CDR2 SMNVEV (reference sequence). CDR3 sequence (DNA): TGTGCCAGCAGCTCCACTGGGGGGTTGACTGAAGCTTTCTTT. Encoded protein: CASSSTGGLTEAFF.

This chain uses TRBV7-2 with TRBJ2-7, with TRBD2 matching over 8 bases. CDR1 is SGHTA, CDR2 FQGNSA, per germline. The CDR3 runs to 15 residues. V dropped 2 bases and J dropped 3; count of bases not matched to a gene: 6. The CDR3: CASSLRAGGLYEQYF. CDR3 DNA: TGTGCCAGCAGCTTAAGGGCGGGGGGCCTCTACGAGCAGTACTTC.

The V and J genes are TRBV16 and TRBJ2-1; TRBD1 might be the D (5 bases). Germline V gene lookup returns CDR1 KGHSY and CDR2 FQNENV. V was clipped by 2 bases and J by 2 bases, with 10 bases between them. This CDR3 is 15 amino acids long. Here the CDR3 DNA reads TGTGCCAGCAGCCAACGGTCAGGGCCCTACAATGAGCAGTTCTTC. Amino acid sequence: CASSQRSGPYNEQFF.

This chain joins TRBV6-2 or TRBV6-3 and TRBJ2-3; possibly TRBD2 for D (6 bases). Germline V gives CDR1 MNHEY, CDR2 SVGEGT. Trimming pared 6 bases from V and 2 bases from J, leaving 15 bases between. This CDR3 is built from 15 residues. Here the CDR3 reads CASSPSAGPTDTQYF. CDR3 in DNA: TGTGCCAGCAGCCCCTCGGCGGGACCCACAGATACGCAGTATTTT.

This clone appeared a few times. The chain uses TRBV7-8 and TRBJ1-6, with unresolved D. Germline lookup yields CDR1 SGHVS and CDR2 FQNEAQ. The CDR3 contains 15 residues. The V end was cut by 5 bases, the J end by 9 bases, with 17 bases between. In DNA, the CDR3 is TGTGCCAGCAGCCCCCGGACTCAACGACGTTCACCCCTCCACTTT. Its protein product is CASSPRTQRRSPLHF.

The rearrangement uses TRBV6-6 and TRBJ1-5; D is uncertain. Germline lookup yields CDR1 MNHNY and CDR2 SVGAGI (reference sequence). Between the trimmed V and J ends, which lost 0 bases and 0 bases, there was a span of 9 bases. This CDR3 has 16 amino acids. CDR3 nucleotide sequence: TGTGCCAGCAGTTACTCGAGAGGCGGTAGCAATCAGCCCCAGCATTTT. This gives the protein CASSYSRGGSNQPQHF.

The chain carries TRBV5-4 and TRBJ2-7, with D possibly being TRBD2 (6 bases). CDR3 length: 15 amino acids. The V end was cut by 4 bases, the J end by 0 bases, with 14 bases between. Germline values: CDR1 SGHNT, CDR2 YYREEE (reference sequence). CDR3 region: CASSRARGSSYEQYF. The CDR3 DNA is TGTGCCAGCAGCCGGGCACGGGGGAGCTCCTACGAGCAGTACTTC. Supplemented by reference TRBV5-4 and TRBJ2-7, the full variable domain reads ETGVTQSPTHLIKTRGQQVTLRCSSQSGHNTVSWYQQALGQGPQFIFQYYREEENGRGNFPPRFSGLQFPNYSSELNVNALELDDSALYLCASSRARGSSYEQYFGPGTRLTVT.

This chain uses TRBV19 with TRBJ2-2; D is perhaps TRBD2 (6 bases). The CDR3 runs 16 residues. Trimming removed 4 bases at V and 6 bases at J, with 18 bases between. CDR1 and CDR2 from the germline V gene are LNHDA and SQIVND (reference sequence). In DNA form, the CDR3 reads TGTGCCAGTAGTACGAAAACGGACTACCTTCCCGGGGAGCTGTTTTTT. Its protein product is CASSTKTDYLPGELFF. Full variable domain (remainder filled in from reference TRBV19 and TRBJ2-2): DGGITQSPKYLFRKEGQNVTLSCEQNLNHDAMYWYRQDPGQGLRLIYYSQIVNDFQKGDIAEGYSVSREKKESFPLTVTSAQKNPTAFYLCASSTKTDYLPGELFFGEGSRLTVL.

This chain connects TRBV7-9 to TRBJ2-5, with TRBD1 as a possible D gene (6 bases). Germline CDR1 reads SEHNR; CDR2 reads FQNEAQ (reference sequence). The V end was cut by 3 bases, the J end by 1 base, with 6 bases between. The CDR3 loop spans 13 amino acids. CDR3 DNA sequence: TGTGCCAGCAGCTTGGGGGCCCAAGAGACCCAGTACTTC. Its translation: CASSLGAQETQYF.

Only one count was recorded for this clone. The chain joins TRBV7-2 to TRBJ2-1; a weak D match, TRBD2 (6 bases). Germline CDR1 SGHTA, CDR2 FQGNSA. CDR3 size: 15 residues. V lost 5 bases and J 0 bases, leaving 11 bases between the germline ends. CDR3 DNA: TGTGCCAGCAGCCCCGGGAGAGACTCCTACAATGAGCAGTTCTTC. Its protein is CASSPGRDSYNEQFF.

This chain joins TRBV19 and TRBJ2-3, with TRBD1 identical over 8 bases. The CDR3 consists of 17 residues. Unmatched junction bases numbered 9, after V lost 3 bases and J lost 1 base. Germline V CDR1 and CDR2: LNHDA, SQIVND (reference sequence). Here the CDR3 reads CASSIGPGTGGTDTQYF. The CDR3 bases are TGTGCCAGTAGTATTGGACCCGGGACAGGTGGCACAGATACGCAGTATTTT.

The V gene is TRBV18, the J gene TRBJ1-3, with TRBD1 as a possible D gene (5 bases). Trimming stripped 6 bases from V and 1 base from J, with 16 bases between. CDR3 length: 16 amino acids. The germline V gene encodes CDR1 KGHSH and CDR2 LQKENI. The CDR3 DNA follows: TGTGCCAGCTCGGCGTCGTCAGGGAGGTCTGGAAACACCATATATTTT. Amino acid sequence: CASSASSGRSGNTIYF.

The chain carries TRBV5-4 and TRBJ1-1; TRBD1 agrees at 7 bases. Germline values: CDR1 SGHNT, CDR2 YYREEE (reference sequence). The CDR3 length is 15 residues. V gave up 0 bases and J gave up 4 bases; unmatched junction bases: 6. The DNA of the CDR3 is TGTGCCAGCAGCTTGGGACAGGGTGTCGGCACTGAAGCTTTCTTT. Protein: CASSLGQGVGTEAFF.

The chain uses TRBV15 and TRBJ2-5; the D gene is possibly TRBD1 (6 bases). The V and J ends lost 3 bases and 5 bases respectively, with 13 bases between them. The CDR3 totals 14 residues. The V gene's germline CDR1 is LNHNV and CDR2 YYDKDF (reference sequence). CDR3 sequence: CATSSSGQGETQYF. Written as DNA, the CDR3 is TGTGCCACCAGCAGCTCAGGCCAGGGGGAGACCCAGTACTTC.

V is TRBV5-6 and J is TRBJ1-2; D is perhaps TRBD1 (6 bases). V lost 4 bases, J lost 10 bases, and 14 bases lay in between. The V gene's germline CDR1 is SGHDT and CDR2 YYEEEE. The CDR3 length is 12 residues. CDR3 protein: CASSIGTNDYTF. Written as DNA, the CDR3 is TGTGCCAGCAGCATCGGGACAAACGACTACACCTTC.

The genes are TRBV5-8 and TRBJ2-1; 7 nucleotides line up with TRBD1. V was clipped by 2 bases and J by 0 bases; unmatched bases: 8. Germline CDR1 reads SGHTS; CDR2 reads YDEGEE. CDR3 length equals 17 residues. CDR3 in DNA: TGTGCCAGCAGCTTAGGGACAGCCCTTAGCTCCTACAATGAGCAGTTCTTC. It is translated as CASSLGTALSSYNEQFF.

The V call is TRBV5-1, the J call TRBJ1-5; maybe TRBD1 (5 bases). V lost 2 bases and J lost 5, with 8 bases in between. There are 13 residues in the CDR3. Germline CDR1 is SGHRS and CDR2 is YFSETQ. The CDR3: CASSFSGDQPQHF. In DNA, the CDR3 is TGCGCCAGCAGCTTTTCGGGGGATCAGCCCCAGCATTTT. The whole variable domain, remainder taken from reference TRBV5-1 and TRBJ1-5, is KAGVTQTPRYLIKTRGQQVTLSCSPISGHRSVSWYQQTPGQGLQFLFEYFSETQRNKGNFPGRFSGRQFSNSRSEMNVSTLELGDSALYLCASSFSGDQPQHFGDGTRLSIL.

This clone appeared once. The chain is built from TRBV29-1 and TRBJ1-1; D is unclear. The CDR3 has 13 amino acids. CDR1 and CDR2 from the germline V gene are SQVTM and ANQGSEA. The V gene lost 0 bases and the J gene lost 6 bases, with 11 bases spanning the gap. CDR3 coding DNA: TGCAGCGTTGAAGATCTTCGGGGATCTGAAGCTTTCTTT. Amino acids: CSVEDLRGSEAFF. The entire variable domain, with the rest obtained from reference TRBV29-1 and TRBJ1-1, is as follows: SAVISQKPSRDICQRGTSLTIQCQVDSQVTMMFWYRQQPGQSLTLIATANQGSEATYESGFVIDKFPISRPNLTFSTLTVSNMSPEDSSIYLCSVEDLRGSEAFFGQGTRLTVV.

The CDR3 DNA is TGTGCCAGCAGATCTATAGCGGGAGCACCCACCGGGGAGCTGTTTTTT. It codes for CASRSIAGAPTGELFF. This chain uses TRBV13 with TRBJ2-2; 9 bases line up with TRBD2. The V and J ends lost 6 bases and 4 bases, in that order; junction bases with no gene match: 9. CDR1 PRHDT and CDR2 FYEKMQ come from the germline V gene (reference sequence). This CDR3 region has 16 residues.

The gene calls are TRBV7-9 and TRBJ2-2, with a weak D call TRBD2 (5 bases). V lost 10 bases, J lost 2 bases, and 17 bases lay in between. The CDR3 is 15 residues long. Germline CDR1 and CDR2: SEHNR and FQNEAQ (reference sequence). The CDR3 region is CAIQTSGYNTGELFF. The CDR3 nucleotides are TGTGCCATCCAAACCAGCGGTTATAACACCGGGGAGCTGTTTTTT. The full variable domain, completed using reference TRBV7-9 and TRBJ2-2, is DTGVSQNPRHKITKRGQNVTFRCDPISEHNRLYWYRQTLGQGPEFLTYFQNEAQLEKSRLLSDRFSAERPKGSFSTLEIQRTEQGDSAMYLCAIQTSGYNTGELFFGEGSRLTVL.

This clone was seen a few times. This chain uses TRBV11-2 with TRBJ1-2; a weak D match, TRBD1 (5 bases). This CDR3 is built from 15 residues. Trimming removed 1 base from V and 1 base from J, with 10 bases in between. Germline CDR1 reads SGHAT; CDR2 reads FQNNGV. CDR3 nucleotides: TGTGCCAGCAGCTTAGTGGGGGGATTTAACTATGGCTACACCTTC. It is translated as CASSLVGGFNYGYTF.

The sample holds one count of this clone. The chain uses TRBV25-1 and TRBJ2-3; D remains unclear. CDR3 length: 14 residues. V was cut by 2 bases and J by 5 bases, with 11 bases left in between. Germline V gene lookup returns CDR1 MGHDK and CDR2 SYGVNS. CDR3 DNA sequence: TGTGCCAGCAGTGAACTCGGGTATGAAGATACGCAGTATTTT. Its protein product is CASSELGYEDTQYF. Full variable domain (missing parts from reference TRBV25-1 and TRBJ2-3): EADIYQTPRYLVIGTGKKITLECSQTMGHDKMYWYQQDPGMELHLIHYSYGVNSTEKGDLSSESTVSRIRTEHFPLTLESARPSHTSQYLCASSELGYEDTQYFGPGTRLTVL.